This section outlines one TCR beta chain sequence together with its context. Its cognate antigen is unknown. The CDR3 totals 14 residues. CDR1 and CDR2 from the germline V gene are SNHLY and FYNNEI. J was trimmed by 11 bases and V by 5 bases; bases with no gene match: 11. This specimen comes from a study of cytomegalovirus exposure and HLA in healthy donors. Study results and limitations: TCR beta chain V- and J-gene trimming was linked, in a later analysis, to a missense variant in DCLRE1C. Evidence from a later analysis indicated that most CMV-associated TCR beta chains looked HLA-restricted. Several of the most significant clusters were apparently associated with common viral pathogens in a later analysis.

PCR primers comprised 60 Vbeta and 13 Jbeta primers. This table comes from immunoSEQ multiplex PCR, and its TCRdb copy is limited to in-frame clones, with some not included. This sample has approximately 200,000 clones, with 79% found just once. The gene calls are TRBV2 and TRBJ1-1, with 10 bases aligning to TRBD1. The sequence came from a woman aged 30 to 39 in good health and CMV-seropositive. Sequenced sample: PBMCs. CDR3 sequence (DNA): TGTGCCAGCAGTACGGGACAGGGGTCTGGTGGGGCTTTCTTT. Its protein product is CASSTGQGSGGAFF.